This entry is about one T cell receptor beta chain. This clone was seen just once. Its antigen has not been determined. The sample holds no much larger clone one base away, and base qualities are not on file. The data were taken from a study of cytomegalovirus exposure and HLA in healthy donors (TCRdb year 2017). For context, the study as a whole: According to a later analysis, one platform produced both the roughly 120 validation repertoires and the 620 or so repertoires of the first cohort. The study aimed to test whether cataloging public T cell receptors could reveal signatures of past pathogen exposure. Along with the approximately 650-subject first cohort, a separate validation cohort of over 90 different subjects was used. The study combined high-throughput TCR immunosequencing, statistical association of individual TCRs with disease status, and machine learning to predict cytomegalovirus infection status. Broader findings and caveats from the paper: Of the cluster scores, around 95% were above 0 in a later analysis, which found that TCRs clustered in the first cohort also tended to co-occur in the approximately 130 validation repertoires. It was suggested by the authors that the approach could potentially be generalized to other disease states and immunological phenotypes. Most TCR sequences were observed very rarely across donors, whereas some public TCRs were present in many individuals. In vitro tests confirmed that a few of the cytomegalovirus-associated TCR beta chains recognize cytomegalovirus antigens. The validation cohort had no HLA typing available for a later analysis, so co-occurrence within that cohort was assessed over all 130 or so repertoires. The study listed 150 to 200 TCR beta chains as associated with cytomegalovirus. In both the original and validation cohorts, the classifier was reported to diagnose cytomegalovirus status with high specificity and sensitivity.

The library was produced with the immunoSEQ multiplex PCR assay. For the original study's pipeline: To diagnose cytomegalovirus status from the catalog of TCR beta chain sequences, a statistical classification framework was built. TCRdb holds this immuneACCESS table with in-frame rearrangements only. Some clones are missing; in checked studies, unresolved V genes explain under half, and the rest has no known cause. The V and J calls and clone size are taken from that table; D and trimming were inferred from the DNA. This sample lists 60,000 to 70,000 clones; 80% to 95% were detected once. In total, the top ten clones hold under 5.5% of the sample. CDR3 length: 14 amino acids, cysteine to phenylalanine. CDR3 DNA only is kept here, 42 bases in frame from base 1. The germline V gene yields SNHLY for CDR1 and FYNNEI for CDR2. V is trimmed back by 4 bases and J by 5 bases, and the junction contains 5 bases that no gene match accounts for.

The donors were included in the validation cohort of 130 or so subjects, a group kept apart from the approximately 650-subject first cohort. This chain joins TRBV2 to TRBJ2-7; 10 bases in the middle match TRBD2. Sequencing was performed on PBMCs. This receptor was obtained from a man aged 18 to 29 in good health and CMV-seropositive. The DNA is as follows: TGTGCCAGCAGTGCCCCTAGCGGGAGTGACGAGCAGTACTTC. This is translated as CASSAPSGSDEQYF.